This paragraph reports one TCR beta chain. What it binds is not known. This entry comes from a study of T cells expressing NK-cell markers. Notes on the study in general: Each of six donors carried dominant NKG2C+ clonotypes accounting for about 1.0-7.0% of CD8+ T cells.

There are 14 residues in the CDR3. In germline, CDR1 is LNHDA, CDR2 SQIVND (reference sequence). TCRdb reprocessed the 5' RACE reads; each CDR3 protein has one entry and no DNA is given. The sample table sets out some 440,000 distinct CDR3 sequences. The TCR originated in a woman aged 50 to 65 in good health. The sequenced material came from blood T cells: a sorted CD56 or NKG2C T cell subset, CD4+ or CD8+ T cells, or bulk PBMC T cells (not recorded which). This sequence joins TRBV19 and TRBJ1-5; with no DNA, the TCRdb D assignment of TRBD1 cannot be verified. The chain's CDR3 is CASKWGDSSQPQHF.